One and the same sample provided the 29 T cell receptor beta chains below, sequenced in a study of regulatory T cells in long-lasting Graves disease. Arm-PCR of CDR3 regions with iRepertoire HTBI primers generated TCR beta libraries. TCRdb recomputed calls from the multiplex PCR reads with MiXCR, one row per CDR3 protein. Of about 500,000 distinct CDR3 sequences listed, around 15% are singletons. Time point described: newly diagnosed GD, antithyroid drugs for less than 3 months. Preparation of the TCR library used RNA extracted from PBMCs. These same records also appear under a second study, on T cells in Graves' hyperthyroidism and ophthalmopathy.

Sequenced material: peripheral blood mononuclear cells (PBMCs), taken at new diagnosis, from a patient treated with antithyroid drugs. The origin of the receptors is a man in his forties with Graves disease.

This clonotype has a count of ten or more. The chain has TRBV3-1 and TRBJ2-3, with D uncertain. V gave up 3 bases and J gave up 4 bases, with 5 bases separating them. Germline lookup yields CDR1 LGHDT and CDR2 YNNKEL (reference sequence). This CDR3 is built from 12 residues. DNA for the CDR3: TGTGCCAGCAGCCAGTCTCCAGATACGCAGTATTTT. Translating gives CASSQSPDTQYF.

In this sample, this clonotype turned up many times. The CDR3 sequence: CASSAIGTSGVDEQFF. DNA of the CDR3: TGCGCCAGCAGCGCTATCGGGACTAGCGGAGTCGATGAGCAGTTCTTC. This rearrangement joins TRBV5-1 to TRBJ2-1; 11 bases line up with TRBD2. V dropped 4 bases and J dropped 8; count of bases not matched to a gene: 11. Germline V CDR1 and CDR2: SGHRS, YFSETQ. The CDR3 is 16 residues long. Filled out from reference TRBV5-1 and TRBJ2-1, the complete variable domain reads KAGVTQTPRYLIKTRGQQVTLSCSPISGHRSVSWYQQTPGQGLQFLFEYFSETQRNKGNFPGRFSGRQFSNSRSEMNVSTLELGDSALYLCASSAIGTSGVDEQFFGPGTRLTVL.

This clonotype appeared many times. V is TRBV11-2 and J is TRBJ2-7; D is possibly TRBD1 (5 bases). The V gene's germline CDR1 is SGHAT and CDR2 FQNNGV. The CDR3 is made up of 13 amino acids. The ends were cut back, 5 bases at V and 2 bases at J, with 10 bases in the middle. In nucleotides, the CDR3 is TGTGCCAGCAGCGAAACACAGGCCTACGAGCAGTACTTC. Its translation is CASSETQAYEQYF.

This clonotype was seen many times. The rearrangement joins TRBV20-1 to TRBJ2-1; D gene ambiguous. Germline loops: CDR1 DFQATT, CDR2 SNEGSKA (reference sequence). The CDR3 sequence is 11 residues long. V lost 5 bases to trimming and J lost 8 bases, with 10 bases between them. CDR3 sequence (DNA): TGCAGTGCTTTCATCTTTGATGAGCAGTTCTTC. As protein: CSAFIFDEQFF.

This clonotype was detected many times. The chain links TRBV15 to TRBJ2-7; TRBD1 agrees at 7 bases. In germline, CDR1 is LNHNV, CDR2 YYDKDF (reference sequence). CDR3 size: 15 residues. V trimming: 0 bases; J trimming: 3 bases; junction bases outside the gene matches: 5. The CDR3 here is CATSRDPGQNYEQYF. In DNA, the CDR3 is TGTGCCACCAGCAGAGATCCGGGACAGAACTACGAGCAGTACTTC.

This clonotype was picked up a small number of times. The chain combines TRBV9 with TRBJ1-1; maybe TRBD1 (6 bases). This CDR3 comprises 15 residues. V was pared by 0 bases and J by 6 bases, with 15 bases between. In germline, CDR1 is SGDLS, CDR2 YYNGEE. The CDR3 DNA reads as TGTGCCAGCAGCGTAGATCAGGGGAGGGCCCCTGAAGCTTTCTTT. Amino acid sequence: CASSVDQGRAPEAFF.

This clonotype was counted at least ten times. The chain carries TRBV7-2 and TRBJ1-2; D is possibly TRBD1 (5 bases). Germline lookup yields CDR1 SGHTA and CDR2 FQGNSA. V was cut by 5 bases and J by 5 bases, with 15 bases left in between. The CDR3 loop spans 14 amino acids. CDR3 sequence reads: CASSPAGGEYGYTF. The CDR3 DNA follows: TGTGCCAGCAGCCCCGCCGGGGGGGAATATGGCTACACCTTC.

This clonotype occurred a few times. This chain joins TRBV10-3 and TRBJ2-6, with D possibly being TRBD1 (6 bases). V was shortened by 3 bases and J by 4 bases, with 25 bases between the two germline ends. The CDR3 totals 20 residues. CDR1 is ENHRY, CDR2 SYGVKD, per germline. The CDR3, as DNA: TGTGCCATCAGTGACCTAAAGACCAACAGGGCCCGCGCGGGGGCCAACGTCCTGACTTTC. This translates into CAISDLKTNRARAGANVLTF.

This clonotype has ten or more counts. The chain employs TRBV6-5 and TRBJ1-2; possibly TRBD1 for D (5 bases). Trimming cost V 2 bases and J 3 bases, with 7 bases left between them. The CDR3 consists of 13 residues. Germline V gives CDR1 MNHEY, CDR2 SVGAGI. The CDR3: CASSYLTDYGYTF. The CDR3 DNA is TGTGCCAGCAGTTACCTGACAGACTATGGCTACACCTTC.

This clonotype turned up a few times. The genes are TRBV7-6 and TRBJ2-1; 13 bases line up with TRBD2. This CDR3 contains 17 residues. Germline values: CDR1 SGHVS, CDR2 FNYEAQ. J was trimmed by 2 bases and V by 2 bases; bases with no gene match: 3. CDR3: CASSLLGLAGAYNEQFF. The CDR3, as DNA: TGTGCCAGCAGCTTATTAGGACTAGCGGGAGCCTACAATGAGCAGTTCTTC. The full variable domain, with the rest looked up from reference TRBV7-6 and TRBJ2-1, is GAGVSQSPRYKVTKRGQDVALRCDPISGHVSLYWYRQALGQGPEFLTYFNYEAQQDKSGLPNDRFSAERPEGSISTLTIQRTEQRDSAMYRCASSLLGLAGAYNEQFFGPGTRLTVL.

The chain uses TRBV5-1 and TRBJ2-7; 15 bases match TRBD2. V dropped 7 bases and J dropped 7; count of bases not matched to a gene: 12. CDR1 is SGHRS, CDR2 YFSETQ, per germline. CDR3 length: 16 amino acids. The CDR3 loop reads CASGLLPGLAGGEQYF. CDR3 in DNA: TGCGCCAGCGGACTGCTACCGGGACTAGCGGGAGGTGAGCAGTACTTC.

The chain employs TRBV4-2 and TRBJ2-7; D gene ambiguous. TRBJ2-5 matches the DNA end more closely, so the J call is doubtful. From germline, CDR1 is LGHNA and CDR2 YNFKEQ. The CDR3 loop spans 13 amino acids. CDR3 bases: TGTGCCAGCAGCCAAGGCAGGCCGGAGACCCAGTACTTC. Protein sequence: CASSQGRPETQYF.

Regarding this clonotype: A much bigger clone sits one base away, suggesting this may be a read error. The chain carries TRBV20-1 and TRBJ2-5, with a weak D call TRBD1 (6 bases). CDR1 is DFQATT and CDR2 is SNEGSKA in the germline V gene (reference sequence). The length of the CDR3 is 15 residues. Trimming took 3 bases from V and 11 from J, leaving 25 bases between them. CDR3 amino acids: CSASSVDRISRIQYF. The CDR3 nucleotides are TGCAGTGCTAGTTCCGTCGACAGGATTTCTAGGATTCAGTACTTC.

This clonotype was seen only a few times. The chain couples TRBV25-1 to TRBJ2-3; 7 bases are a match to TRBD1. Trimming removed 0 bases from V and 4 bases from J; junction bases left unmatched: 1. The CDR3 sequence is 14 residues long. The V gene's germline CDR1 is MGHDK and CDR2 SYGVNS. The DNA for the CDR3 is TGTGCCAGCAGTGAATACGGACAGGCAGATACGCAGTATTTT. This sequence encodes CASSEYGQADTQYF.

This clonotype showed up many times. The V gene is TRBV7-2, the J gene TRBJ2-2; TRBD2 might be the D (6 bases). Germline V gives CDR1 SGHTA, CDR2 FQGNSA. CDR3 length equals 14 residues. V was clipped by 5 bases and J by 4 bases, with 11 bases between them. The CDR3 spells CASSLIAVTGELFF. The CDR3 DNA reads TGTGCCAGCAGCCTAATAGCGGTCACCGGGGAGCTGTTTTTT.

This clonotype has a count of ten or more. The chain carries TRBV11-2 and TRBJ2-1; 11 bases are shared with TRBD2. The ends lost 1 base at V and 4 bases at J; junction bases unmatched: 3. Germline assignment: CDR1 SGHAT and CDR2 FQNNGV. The CDR3 contains 16 residues. CDR3 residues: CASSLGGTSGYNEQFF. The CDR3, as DNA: TGTGCCAGCAGCTTAGGGGGGACTAGCGGATACAATGAGCAGTTCTTC.

This clonotype was recorded at least ten times. The rearrangement joins TRBV2 to TRBJ2-7; D is possibly TRBD2 (8 bases). Germline CDR1 SNHLY, CDR2 FYNNEI. The CDR3 totals 18 residues. The V gene lost 3 bases and the J gene lost 4 bases, with 25 bases spanning the gap. Written as DNA, the CDR3 is TGTGCCAGCAGTGACGCAGGGGGAAGATCGAGCGGGAGTTACGAGCAGTACTTC. This sequence encodes CASSDAGGRSSGSYEQYF.

This clonotype occurred many times. The chain joins TRBV6-1 to TRBJ1-5, with D uncertain. V was clipped by 3 bases and J by 0 bases, with 12 bases between them. The CDR3 contains 16 residues. CDR1 and CDR2 from the germline V gene are MNHNS and SASEGT. The CDR3 protein is CASSDGRGYSNQPQHF. The CDR3 DNA reads TGTGCCAGCAGTGATGGACGAGGGTATAGCAATCAGCCCCAGCATTTT.

This clonotype showed up many times. The chain recombines TRBV28 with TRBJ2-3, with D hard to call. Germline CDR1 MDHEN, CDR2 SYDVKM. The CDR3 loop spans 11 amino acids. V lost 4 bases and J 5 bases, leaving 4 bases between the germline ends. CDR3 in amino acids: CASSSQDTQYF. Here the CDR3 DNA reads TGTGCCAGCAGTTCCCAAGATACGCAGTATTTT.

This clonotype came up a few times. One junction end does not reproduce the germline sequence, and a read error may be involved. The rearrangement joins TRBV2 to TRBJ1-4; D possibly corresponds to TRBD1 (6 bases). This CDR3 is 14 amino acids long. Germline CDR1 and CDR2: SNHLY and FYNNEI. The CDR3 is CASGEGGSAEKLFF. CDR3 DNA sequence: TGTGCCAGCGGTGAAGGGGGGAGTGCTGAAAAACTGTTTTTT.

The chain carries TRBV6-1 and TRBJ2-3; tentative D call: TRBD2 (6 bases). The CDR3 loop spans 18 amino acids. The germline V gene encodes CDR1 MNHNS and CDR2 SASEGT. V gave up 6 bases and J gave up 5 bases, with 27 bases separating them. CDR3 in amino acids: CASSNDSGLTGVVDTQYF. The CDR3 DNA reads as TGTGCCAGCAGCAATGACAGTGGACTAACGGGAGTGGTAGATACGCAGTATTTT.

Worth noting for this clonotype: This may stem from a read error, because a much larger clone lies one nucleotide away. The V call is TRBV18, the J call TRBJ2-4, with 7 bases matching TRBD1. Germline V CDR1 and CDR2: KGHSH, LQKENI. This CDR3 has 16 residues. The DNA for the CDR3 is TGTGCCAGCTCACCAAAGGACAGGCTAGCCAAAAACACTCAGTACTTC. Amino acids: CASSPKDRLAKNTQYF.

This clonotype was seen ten or more times. The CDR3 here is CASTKLIPGELFF. CDR3 nucleotides: TGTGCCAGCACTAAACTGATCCCCGGGGAGCTGTTTTTT. The rearrangement joins TRBV28 to TRBJ2-2; D is unclear. The CDR3 runs to 13 residues. Trimming took 7 bases from V and 6 from J, leaving 12 bases between them. Germline CDR1 reads MDHEN; CDR2 reads SYDVKM.

This clonotype was observed many times. J is TRBJ1-2 and V is TRBV30; possibly TRBD1 for D (5 bases). CDR1 and CDR2 from the germline V gene are GTSNPN and SVGIG (reference sequence). This CDR3 comprises 14 residues. V lost 4 bases to trimming and J lost 7 bases, with 19 bases between them. CDR3 sequence: CAWIWGYQVGGYTF. The CDR3 DNA reads as TGTGCCTGGATTTGGGGGTATCAAGTAGGTGGCTACACCTTC.

The chain recombines TRBV29-1 with TRBJ2-1; D possibly corresponds to TRBD1 (6 bases). The germline V gene has CDR1 SQVTM and CDR2 ANQGSEA. The V and J ends lost 1 base and 8 bases respectively, with 9 bases between them. CDR3 length: 12 residues. The CDR3 nucleotides read TGCAGCGTTGAAGCAGGGGCACATGAGCAGTTCTTC. It specifies CSVEAGAHEQFF.

This clonotype showed up many times. This chain connects TRBV20-1 to TRBJ2-4; D remains unclear. V gave up 4 bases and J gave up 0 bases, with 10 bases separating them. Per the germline V gene, CDR1 is DFQATT and CDR2 is SNEGSKA (reference sequence). The CDR3 extends over 14 amino acids. This CDR3 is CSATRDQAKNIQYF. The DNA for the CDR3 is TGCAGTGCTACTAGAGACCAAGCCAAAAACATTCAGTACTTC.

A remark on this clonotype: A much larger clone differs from this one at a single base, so this may be a read error. The chain links TRBV7-9 to TRBJ2-1, with TRBD2 identical over 8 bases. The CDR3 loop spans 14 amino acids. Germline CDR1 and CDR2: SEHNR and FQNEAQ (reference sequence). V shed 7 bases, J shed 5 bases, and the junction held 7 bases outside the gene matches. CDR3 loop: CASILSGTNNEQFF. CDR3 in DNA: TGTGCCAGCATCCTTAGCGGGACTAACAATGAGCAGTTCTTC. The full variable domain, its missing parts supplied by reference TRBV7-9 and TRBJ2-1, is DTGVSQNPRHKITKRGQNVTFRCDPISEHNRLYWYRQTLGQGPEFLTYFQNEAQLEKSRLLSDRFSAERPKGSFSTLEIQRTEQGDSAMYLCASILSGTNNEQFFGPGTRLTVL.

The J gene is TRBJ2-1, the V gene TRBV20-1; D is possibly TRBD1 (5 bases). Trimming took off 1 base at V and 6 bases at J, with 16 bases between the two ends. Germline V lookup: CDR1 DFQATT, CDR2 SNEGSKA (reference sequence). The CDR3 runs 15 residues. CDR3 sequence reads: CSARGFTGWSNEQFF. In DNA form, the CDR3 reads TGCAGTGCTAGAGGATTCACAGGTTGGAGCAATGAGCAGTTCTTC.

This clonotype turned up a few times. V is TRBV29-1 and J is TRBJ1-1; D not certain. The CDR3 covers 10 residues. The germline CDR1 and CDR2 sequences are SQVTM and ANQGSEA. V lost 7 bases and J lost 1, with 4 bases in between. CDR3 residues: CSGRNTEAFF. CDR3 DNA: TGCAGCGGAAGGAACACTGAAGCTTTCTTT.